The rows below give T cell receptor beta chains drawn from one sample of a study of blood T cell repertoires in COVID-19. Assay: immunoSEQ multiplex PCR; the TCRdb copy retains only in-frame clones and omits some. The sample lists some 140,000 clones, more than 60% occurring once. What was sequenced was peripheral blood. These receptors all stem from a man older than 75 with acute or convalescent COVID-19. Each CDR3 is given without its conserved first and last residue. Some rows have no size entry. The others give once, few or many, or a class for an expanded clone.

j_gene,v_gene,abundance,CDR3aa
TRBJ2-3,TRBV30,-,AWSVGVLTDTQY
TRBJ1-6,TRBV19,-,ASRQGPNSPLH
TRBJ2-7,TRBV7-6,-,ASSPSTGTGPHEQY
TRBJ2-4,TRBV7-2,-,ASSLVGDSKNIQY
TRBJ1-6,TRBV6-4,-,ASSDSIGGQFQTHNSPLH
TRBJ1-2,TRBV7-9,once,ASNSRLDGYT
TRBJ1-5,TRBV19,-,ASSGQGYSNQPQH
TRBJ2-1,TRBV2,few,ASRLQGNEQF
TRBJ1-2,TRBV7-8,few,ASSFLGQGYDGYT
TRBJ1-4,TRBV7-9,-,ASRDRAYTNEKLF
TRBJ2-4,TRBV7-2,-,ASSPRQGQGRNIQY
TRBJ1-3,TRBV5-4,-,ASSLDPGGSGNTIY
TRBJ2-7,TRBV7-9,-,ASSSGTTNYEQY
TRBJ2-7,TRBV28,-,ASRTTGDEQY
TRBJ1-1,TRBV3-1/TRBV3-2,once,ASSQEGGSGRW
TRBJ2-3,TRBV7-8,-,ASSSHTDTQY
TRBJ2-5,TRBV29-1,-,SVSGGRVFGETQY
TRBJ1-1,TRBV28,-,ASSRQGIMNTEAF
TRBJ1-2,TRBV29-1,-,SVPRTGTGVNYGYT
TRBJ2-4,TRBV28,-,ASSLRQKAKNIQY
TRBJ2-1,TRBV7-3,-,ASSLQNNEQF
TRBJ2-2,TRBV18,-,ASSPTSGLGGELF
TRBJ2-7,TRBV9,-,ASSRRPTGDEQY
TRBJ2-7,TRBV5-4,-,ASSLVRGAYEQY
TRBJ2-3,TRBV27,few,ASSSYRAGGRTDTQY
TRBJ2-2,TRBV20-1,once,SASLAEGSGELF
TRBJ2-7,TRBV11-2,few,ASSLVPLAGYYEQY